This TCR beta chain was sequenced during a study of patients and donors after allogeneic stem cell transplantation. One entry per CDR3 protein, called by TCRdb with MiXCR from the RT-PCR reads. The sample contains roughly 960,000 distinct CDR3 sequences, about a sixth of which appear only once. This clonotype was counted only a few times. The CDR3 length is 19 residues. The germline gives CDR1 DFQATT, CDR2 SNEGSKA (reference sequence). The V gene end was trimmed by 3 bases and the J gene end by 2 bases; junction bases not matched to a gene: 17. The clonotype comes from a human donor who was either an allogeneic HSCT recipient or a stem cell or donor lymphocyte infusion donor (not recorded which). It is not recorded whose cells these are; they may come from a transplant donor. The specimen sequenced was blood, either unsorted or a sorted T cell fraction (not recorded which). The chain combines TRBV20-1 with TRBJ2-3; 10 bases line up with TRBD2. In DNA, the CDR3 is TGCAGTGCTAGGTTCTCCGTGGTAGCGGGGGGAGATTACACAGATACGCAGTATTTT. This translates into CSARFSVVAGGDYTDTQYF.